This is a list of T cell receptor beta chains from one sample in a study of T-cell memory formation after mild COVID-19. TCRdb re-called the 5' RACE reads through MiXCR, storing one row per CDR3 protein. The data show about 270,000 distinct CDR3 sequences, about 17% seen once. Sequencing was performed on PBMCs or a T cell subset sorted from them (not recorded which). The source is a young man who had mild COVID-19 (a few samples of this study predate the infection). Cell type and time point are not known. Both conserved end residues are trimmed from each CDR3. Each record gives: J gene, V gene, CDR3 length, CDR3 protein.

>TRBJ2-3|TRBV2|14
ASSEAWRIGTDTQY
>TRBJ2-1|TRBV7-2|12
ASSWGRPGNEQF
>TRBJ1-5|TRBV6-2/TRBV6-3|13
ASTTTRQGSAPQH
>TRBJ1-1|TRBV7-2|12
ASSFLFGYTEAF
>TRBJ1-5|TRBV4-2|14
ASSSQGRGSNQPQH
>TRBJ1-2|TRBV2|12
ASSLSGPAYGYT
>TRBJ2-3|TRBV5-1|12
ASSLVTGTDTQY
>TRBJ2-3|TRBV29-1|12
SVAPYGRTDTQY
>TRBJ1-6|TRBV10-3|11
AISESLNSPLH
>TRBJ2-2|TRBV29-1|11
SVGTGLTGELF
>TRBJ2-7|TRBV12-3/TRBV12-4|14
ASSPPGTGIAYEQY
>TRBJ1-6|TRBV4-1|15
ASSQVPRTQANSPLH
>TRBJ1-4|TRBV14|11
ASSQRGREKLF
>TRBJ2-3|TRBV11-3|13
ASSPRGSGTDTQY
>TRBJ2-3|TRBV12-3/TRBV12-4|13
ASSSEQGAGDTQY
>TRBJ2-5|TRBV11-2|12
ASSSNKGSKTQY
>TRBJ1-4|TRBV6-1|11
ASRGTLNEKLF
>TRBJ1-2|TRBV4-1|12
ASSQRGGIYGYT
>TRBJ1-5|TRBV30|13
AWSNADRDNQPQH
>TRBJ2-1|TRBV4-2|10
ASSQVTNEQF
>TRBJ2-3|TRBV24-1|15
ATSDPGQGAGTDTQY
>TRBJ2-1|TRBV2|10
ASSEALLSQF
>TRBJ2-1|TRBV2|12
ASSEQGGNNDQF
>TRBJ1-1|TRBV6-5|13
ASSYLNGLNTEAF
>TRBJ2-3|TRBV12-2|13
ASRRRDPTSRAQY
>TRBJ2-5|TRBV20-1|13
SAAPPMGGGETQY
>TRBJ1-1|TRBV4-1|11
ASSQWQNTEAF
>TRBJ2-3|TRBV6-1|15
ASSEENLAGAPDTQY
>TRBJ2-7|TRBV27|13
ASSSRAGISYEQY
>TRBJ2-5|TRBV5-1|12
ASSASTNQETQY
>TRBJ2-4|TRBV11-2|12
ASRQNRAENIQY
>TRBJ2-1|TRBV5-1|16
ASSPWGSGVSSYNEQF
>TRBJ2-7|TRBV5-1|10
ASSATFYEQY
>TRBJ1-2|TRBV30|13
AWRALTGAYYGYT
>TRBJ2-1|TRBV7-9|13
ASSLEGAGNNEQF
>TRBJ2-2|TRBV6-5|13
ASSRGGINTGELF
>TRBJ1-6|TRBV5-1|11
ASSLAGRSPLH
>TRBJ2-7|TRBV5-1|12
ASSAEGISYEQY
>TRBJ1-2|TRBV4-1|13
ASSHTTGENYGYT
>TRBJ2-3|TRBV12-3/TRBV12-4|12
ASSSRDSTDTQY
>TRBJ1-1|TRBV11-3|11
ASSFQWNTEAF
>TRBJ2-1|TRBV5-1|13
ASSIRGIAYNEQF
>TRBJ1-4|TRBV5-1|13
ASSISGNPAEKLF
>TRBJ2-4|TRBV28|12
ASNSGQGQNIQY
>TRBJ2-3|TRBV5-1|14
ASSLRQGLLADTQY
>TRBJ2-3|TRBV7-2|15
ASSLGVSGGGTDTQY
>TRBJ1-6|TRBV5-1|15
ASSLDPGSNWGSPLH
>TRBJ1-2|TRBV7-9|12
ASSRGETAYGYT
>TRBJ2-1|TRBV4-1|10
ASSQDLTEQF
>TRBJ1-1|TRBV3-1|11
ASSWTGNTEAF